These 4 T cell receptor beta chains originate from one sample sequenced in a study of identical twins. TCRdb reprocessed the 5' RACE reads via MiXCR and lists one record per CDR3 protein. The sample includes roughly 1,500,000 distinct CDR3 sequences, around a third of them seen just once. Source material: cord blood. These receptor sequences come from a newborn girl in good health.

The V gene is TRBV20-1, the J gene TRBJ2-1; the D gene is possibly TRBD1 (5 bases). CDR1 is DFQATT, CDR2 SNEGSKA, per germline (reference sequence). With 3 bases removed from V and 0 bases from J, the gap between germline ends came to 18 bases. The CDR3 covers 17 residues. The CDR3 bases are TGCAGTGCTAGCGGGCAGGGCCGATATTTCTCCTACAATGAGCAGTTCTTC. Translated, it gives CSASGQGRYFSYNEQFF.

This clonotype has just a few counts. The rearrangement joins TRBV5-1 to TRBJ2-5, with D hard to call. The CDR3 consists of 14 residues. CDR1 is SGHRS, CDR2 YFSETQ, per germline. Deletions cut 7 bases from V and 11 bases from J, with 24 bases between. CDR3 in DNA: TGCGCCAGCTCCCCTCGACTCCTCGGCAATGAGCAGTACTTC. Protein product: CASSPRLLGNEQYF.

This clonotype was observed at least ten times. Here the CDR3 DNA reads TGCAGCGTCACAGGGGGCGGGTATGGCTACACCTTC. Protein product: CSVTGGGYGYTF. The chain links TRBV29-1 to TRBJ1-2, with 9 nucleotides matching TRBD1. This CDR3 comprises 12 residues. The junction had 4 bases not matched to a gene; V was cut back by 6 bases and J by 5 bases. Germline lookup yields CDR1 SQVTM and CDR2 ANQGSEA.

The rearrangement joins TRBV6-1 to TRBJ2-3; 8 bases align to TRBD2. The CDR3 consists of 14 residues. V shed 3 bases, J shed 4 bases, and the junction held 3 bases outside the gene matches. CDR1 and CDR2 from the germline V gene are MNHNS and SASEGT. In nucleotides, the CDR3 is TGTGCCAGCAGTGAGCGGGGGGCCCCAGATACGCAGTATTTT. Translated, it gives CASSERGAPDTQYF.